This T cell receptor beta chain appears in the sequencing data of a study of STAT5B mutations in CD4+ large granular lymphocyte leukemia. Findings of the study overall: The CD4+ versus CD8+ T-LGLL clonality difference may reflect limited sample size. Patient CD4-sorted repertoires stayed more clonal than healthy ones after leukemic-clone removal.

From germline, CDR1 is SGHTA and CDR2 FQGNSA. The CDR3 covers 17 residues. V gave up 2 bases and J gave up 10 bases; unmatched junction bases: 16. With respect to this clone: Its antigen is not identified.

Original methodology: Productive clonotypes were detectable down to 2.59 x 10-5 frequency. Assay: immunoSEQ multiplex PCR; the TCRdb copy retains only in-frame clones and omits some. From that table come the V and J calls and clone size; the DNA was used to work out D and trimming. The top ten clones hold less than 3% of a sample with 30,000 to 40,000 clones, over 65% of them seen once. The chain carries TRBV7-2 and TRBJ2-1; 8 bases align to TRBD2. The TCR comes from a human donor in good health. Sequenced: CD4+ T cells from blood buffy coats. The CDR3 DNA follows: TGTGCCAGCAGCTTATGGGCGGGGGGCAGGCTGGGTATCGAGCAGTTCTTC. Its translation is CASSLWAGGRLGIEQFF. Full variable domain (rest looked up from reference TRBV7-2 and TRBJ2-1): GAGVSQSPSNKVTEKGKDVELRCDPISGHTALYWYRQSLGQGLEFLIYFQGNSAPDKSGLPSDRFSAERTGGSVSTLTIQRTQQEDSAVYLCASSLWAGGRLGIEQFFGPGTRLTVL.